This T cell receptor (beta chain) was captured in a study of blood T cell repertoires in COVID-19. Overall study context: Donors in the United States, Italy and Spain gave samples during acute or convalescent COVID-19. T cells, B-cell-depleted T cells, or PBMCs supplied cDNA or gDNA.

Under the authors' procedure: For nucleated cells, counts were estimated from reference gene primer amplification. The protocol was immunoSEQ multiplex PCR, while the TCRdb copy is restricted to in-frame clones and leaves out a portion. D and trimming come from the DNA, and the V and J calls and clone size come from that table. The data hold about 68,000 clones, with around 84% observed a single time. Germline assignment: CDR1 SNHLY and CDR2 FYNNEI. This CDR3 is built from 13 residues. Unmatched junction bases numbered 2, after V lost 5 bases and J lost 4 bases. The source of this sequence is a man in his forties or fifties with acute or convalescent COVID-19. The sequenced material came from peripheral blood. The chain links TRBV2 to TRBJ1-2; 9 positions agree with TRBD1. The chain's CDR3 is CASSRTGVYGYTF. The CDR3, as DNA: TGTGCCAGCAGTAGGACAGGGGTCTATGGCTACACCTTC.